This T cell receptor (beta chain) was retrieved from a study of CD8 T cells in ankylosing spondylitis. Study-level findings and limits: Those disease-linked clones were CD8+; they were also relatively rare in peripheral blood. In ankylosing spondylitis patients, matched synovial fluid reportedly showed significant enrichment of disease-linked clones. A TCR beta motif of 8 or 9 highly homologous variants appeared characteristic of ankylosing spondylitis blood. Reactive arthritis synovial fluid and blood were previously reported to contain some motif variants.

On this clonotype itself: Its antigen is undetermined.

With 11 bases removed from V and 4 bases from J, the gap between germline ends came to 23 bases. This CDR3 region has 15 residues. Per germline, CDR1 MNHEY and CDR2 SVGAGI. TCRdb processed the 5' RACE reads anew with MiXCR; each CDR3 protein has one entry. The sample has roughly 180,000 distinct CDR3 sequences; 13% are singletons. This sequence originates from a male donor with ankylosing spondylitis or in good health (not recorded which). This sequence joins TRBV6-5 and TRBJ1-2, with TRBD1 as a possible D gene (5 bases). The sample taken for sequencing was blood, either unsorted or a sorted T cell fraction (not recorded which). CDR3 in amino acids: CASSLRTLYLYGYTF. CDR3 bases: TGTGCCTCCAGTTTAAGGACACTTTATCTCTATGGCTACACCTTC.